The 23 T cell receptor beta chains given below trace back to one sample, sequenced in a study of beta chain features in type 1 diabetes. Expressed TCRB transcripts were sequenced because the entire RNA isolate underwent reverse transcription. The data were produced by immunoSEQ multiplex PCR, yet TCRdb's version contains in-frame clones alone and is incomplete. The repertoire holds 500,000 to 700,000 clones, with about a sixth as singletons. The sequenced sample was naive CD4+ T cells from blood. These receptors originate from a man aged 18 to 29 in good health.

This chain joins TRBV19 and TRBJ1-5; no definite D call. Germline values: CDR1 LNHDA, CDR2 SQIVND (reference sequence). V was shortened by 3 bases and J by 0 bases, with 15 bases between the two germline ends. This CDR3 contains 17 residues. CDR3: CASSIRGHGDSNQPQHF. For the CDR3, the DNA is TGTGCCAGTAGTATCAGAGGGCATGGTGATAGCAATCAGCCCCAGCATTTT.

V and J are TRBV7-3 and TRBJ2-5, with D tentatively TRBD2 (5 bases). This CDR3 region has 15 residues. Looked up from germline, CDR1 is SGHTA and CDR2 is FQGTGA. Trimming shortened V by 2 bases and J by 1 base, and 11 bases separated the two germline ends. CDR3 loop: CASSLGPGSQETQYF. The CDR3 DNA reads as TGTGCCAGCAGCTTAGGCCCGGGGTCCCAAGAGACCCAGTACTTC.

This chain uses TRBV5-4 with TRBJ2-1; maybe TRBD1 (6 bases). Germline V gene sequence: CDR1 SGHNT, CDR2 YYREEE (reference sequence). V shed 4 bases and J shed 0 bases, with 14 bases lying between them. The CDR3 is 16 amino acids. In nucleotides, the CDR3 is TGTGCCAGCAGCCGTTCAGGGGCGAGCTCCTACAATGAGCAGTTCTTC. Residues: CASSRSGASSYNEQFF.

This clone was observed a few times. This CDR3 is CASSPDNFQETQYF. Written as DNA, the CDR3 is TGTGCCAGCTCACCAGACAACTTCCAAGAGACCCAGTACTTC. The chain uses TRBV18 and TRBJ2-5; the D is unclear. The V end lost 2 bases, the J end lost 1 base, and 8 bases lay between the germline ends. CDR3 length equals 14 residues. CDR1 is KGHSH and CDR2 is LQKENI in the germline V gene.

This clone was recorded a few times. The V and J genes are TRBV7-2 and TRBJ2-7; D ambiguous. Germline V gives CDR1 SGHTA, CDR2 FQGNSA. V was shortened by 1 base and J by 0 bases, with 13 bases between the two germline ends. CDR3 length: 16 residues. The CDR3, as DNA: TGTGCCAGCAGCTTAGGCTCCGGACGCTTCTCCTACGAGCAGTACTTC. Translated, it gives CASSLGSGRFSYEQYF.

The J gene is TRBJ2-7, the V gene TRBV10-3, with 8 bases matching TRBD1. CDR3 length equals 14 residues. Losses at the gene ends were 9 bases for V and 5 bases for J; bases not matched to a gene: 12. Germline V gene data show CDR1 as ENHRY and CDR2 as SYGVKD. The chain's CDR3 is CAIRSRTGLDEQYF. Written as DNA, the CDR3 is TGTGCCATTAGGAGCCGGACAGGGTTGGACGAGCAGTACTTC.

This clone showed up just a few times. V is TRBV4-1 and J is TRBJ2-1; TRBD2 matches 9 bases. The V and J ends lost 2 bases and 5 bases, in that order; junction bases with no gene match: 7. This CDR3 comprises 16 residues. Germline values: CDR1 MGHRA, CDR2 YSYEKL. The CDR3 here is CASSQHGLALDNEQFF. The CDR3 nucleotides read TGCGCCAGCAGCCAACATGGACTAGCGTTAGACAATGAGCAGTTCTTC.

The chain employs TRBV6-6 and TRBJ1-5, with a tentative D call TRBD1 (5 bases). Per germline, CDR1 MNHNY and CDR2 SVGAGI (reference sequence). Trimming removed 7 bases from V and 1 base from J, with 8 bases in between. The CDR3 sequence is 13 residues long. CDR3 sequence: CASIRDSNQPQHF. In DNA form, the CDR3 reads TGTGCCAGCATCCGGGACAGCAATCAGCCCCAGCATTTT.

This clone came up many times. J is TRBJ2-7 and V is TRBV14; TRBD1 matches 7 bases. The germline gives CDR1 SGHDN, CDR2 FVKESK. The CDR3 spans 15 residues. Trimming cost V 5 bases and J 5 bases; bases outside gene matches: 12. In DNA form, the CDR3 reads TGTGCCAGCAGCACCCGGACAGGCTCGCTGAACGAGCAGTACTTC. The encoded protein is CASSTRTGSLNEQYF.

This clone was seen once. The chain carries TRBV6-6 and TRBJ2-5; D might be TRBD2 (6 bases). Germline CDR1 MNHNY, CDR2 SVGAGI (reference sequence). The CDR3 has 15 amino acids. V lost 2 bases and J lost 5, with 15 bases in between. DNA for the CDR3: TGTGCCAGCAGTTACGGGCAGGGAGGAAGGGAGACCCAGTACTTC. Amino acids: CASSYGQGGRETQYF.

The CDR3 region has the DNA TGTGCCAGCAGGCCGGTACTCTCTGGGGCCAACGTCCTGACTTTC. It yields the protein CASRPVLSGANVLTF. The V gene is TRBV5-6, the J gene TRBJ2-6; no clear D. The CDR3 contains 15 residues. Trimming took off 5 bases at V and 0 bases at J, with 9 bases between the two ends. Germline V gives CDR1 SGHDT, CDR2 YYEEEE.

This clone was seen a few times. The rearrangement links TRBV9 to TRBJ2-2, with 9 nucleotides matching TRBD2. V lost 3 bases, J lost 2 bases, and 2 bases stayed unmatched. The germline V gene encodes CDR1 SGDLS and CDR2 YYNGEE. This CDR3 region has 15 residues. Written as DNA, the CDR3 is TGTGCCAGCAGCGGAGCGGGGGGCAACACCGGGGAGCTGTTTTTT. This gives the protein CASSGAGGNTGELFF.

There are a few counts of this clone. Other DNA sequences of this sample code for an identical CDR3. This chain uses TRBV7-2 with TRBJ2-7, with TRBD1 matching over 9 bases. The CDR3 length is 14 residues. The V gene end was trimmed by 3 bases and the J gene end by 3 bases; junction bases not matched to a gene: 3. CDR1 SGHTA and CDR2 FQGNSA come from the germline V gene. CDR3 residues: CASSFRDRVYEQYF. Here the CDR3 DNA reads TGTGCCAGCAGCTTCCGGGACAGGGTCTACGAGCAGTACTTC.

This clone came up a few times. This chain joins TRBV27 and TRBJ2-1; 12 bases fit TRBD2. The CDR3 has 17 residues. V shed 5 bases and J 4 bases; nucleotides not matched to a gene: 9. CDR1 and CDR2 from the germline V gene are MNHEY and SMNVEV (reference sequence). The CDR3 bases are TGTGCCAGCAGTCCCGGACTAGCGGGGCCCCGGTACAATGAGCAGTTCTTC. This gives the protein CASSPGLAGPRYNEQFF.

Remarks on this clone: The sample has other DNA sequences that encode this CDR3 too. The chain links TRBV18 to TRBJ2-3, with TRBD2 identical over 15 bases. J lost 3 bases, V lost 3 bases, and 4 bases had no gene match. CDR3 length: 17 residues. Germline V gives CDR1 KGHSH, CDR2 LQKENI. The CDR3 nucleotides are TGTGCCAGCTCACCCCCGGGACTAGCGGGAGGAACAGATACGCAGTATTTT. Translation: CASSPPGLAGGTDTQYF. The full variable domain, in which reference TRBV18 and TRBJ2-3 provide the parts outside the CDR3, is NAGVMQNPRHLVRRRGQEARLRCSPMKGHSHVYWYRQLPEEGLKFMVYLQKENIIDESGMPKERFSAEFPKEGPSILRIQQVVRGDSAAYFCASSPPGLAGGTDTQYFGPGTRLTVL.

On this clone itself: Other nucleotide sequences from this sample produce the same CDR3. The chain couples TRBV7-9 to TRBJ1-2; no clear D. V shed 2 bases and J shed 5 bases, with 9 bases lying between them. Germline CDR1 is SEHNR and CDR2 is FQNEAQ (reference sequence). The CDR3 loop spans 13 amino acids. As DNA, the CDR3 is TGTGCCAGCAGCTTAAGTGGCGGGTATGGCTACACCTTC. It codes for CASSLSGGYGYTF.

This clone was picked up a small number of times. The chain has TRBV28 and TRBJ1-1, with a weak D call TRBD1 (6 bases). Germline assignment: CDR1 MDHEN and CDR2 SYDVKM. The CDR3 is 15 residues long. Trimming stripped 5 bases from V and 3 bases from J, with 16 bases between. CDR3 coding DNA: TGTGCCAGCAGTCCCTACGGACAGAAGCACACTGAAGCTTTCTTT. Its translation: CASSPYGQKHTEAFF.

The rearrangement links TRBV5-5 to TRBJ1-5; TRBD1 matches 9 bases. This CDR3 spans 15 amino acids. Germline CDR1 and CDR2: SGHKS and YYEKEE (reference sequence). After removal of 0 bases from V and 6 bases from J, the junction contained 4 bases not matched to a gene. CDR3 nucleotides: TGTGCCAGCAGCTTGGGACAGGGGGTAGGTCAGCCCCAGCATTTT. Amino acid sequence: CASSLGQGVGQPQHF.

This clone came up a few times. CDR3 sequence reads: CASKESRRRHSSTDTQYF. The CDR3, as DNA: TGTGCCAGCAAAGAATCCCGACGGAGGCACTCTAGCACAGATACGCAGTATTTT. V usage is TRBV28 and J usage is TRBJ2-3; D possibly corresponds to TRBD2 (5 bases). The CDR3 extends over 18 amino acids. Germline V gives CDR1 MDHEN, CDR2 SYDVKM. The germline V and J ends were trimmed by 7 bases and 0 bases, with 23 bases remaining between them.

The sample holds a few counts of this clone. The chain links TRBV27 to TRBJ1-1; the match to TRBD1 covers 9 bases. V dropped 8 bases and J dropped 5; count of bases not matched to a gene: 6. In germline, CDR1 is MNHEY, CDR2 SMNVEV (reference sequence). The CDR3 extends over 13 amino acids. The CDR3 nucleotides read TGTGCCAGCGGGGGACAGGGATTGACTGAAGCTTTCTTT. It encodes CASGGQGLTEAFF.

Comments on this clone: Different DNA sequences within this sample yield the same CDR3. The V gene is TRBV5-6, the J gene TRBJ2-6; D is unresolved. Between the trimmed V and J ends, which lost 2 bases and 4 bases, there was a span of 4 bases. This CDR3 comprises 13 residues. Germline CDR1 reads SGHDT; CDR2 reads YYEEEE. Here the CDR3 reads CASSLSGANVLTF. CDR3 nucleotides: TGTGCCAGCAGCTTATCAGGGGCCAACGTCCTGACTTTC. Drawing the rest from reference TRBV5-6 and TRBJ2-6, the complete variable domain is DAGVTQSPTHLIKTRGQQVTLRCSPKSGHDTVSWYQQALGQGPQFIFQYYEEEERQRGNFPDRFSGHQFPNYSSELNVNALLLGDSALYLCASSLSGANVLTFGAGSRLTVL.

The chain links TRBV4-3 to TRBJ2-7; 7 bases align to TRBD2. V gave up 9 bases and J gave up 6 bases; unmatched junction bases: 14. Germline V lookup: CDR1 LGHNA, CDR2 YSLEER. The CDR3 loop spans 14 amino acids. CDR3 bases: TGCGCCAGACCCCTAGCGGCAGAAGGGTGCGAGCAGTACTTC. It specifies CARPLAAEGCEQYF.

This clone occurred a few times. The chain is built from TRBV10-3 and TRBJ2-3; D might be TRBD1 (6 bases). CDR1 ENHRY and CDR2 SYGVKD come from the germline V gene. Trimming removed 3 bases from V and 1 base from J, with 14 bases in between. The CDR3 spans 16 residues. Written as DNA, the CDR3 is TGTGCCATCAGTGATCGAAACAGGGATGGCACAGATACGCAGTATTTT. Residues: CAISDRNRDGTDTQYF.